The rows below give T cell receptor beta chains drawn from one sample of a study of T cells in Graves' hyperthyroidism and ophthalmopathy. One entry per CDR3 protein, called by TCRdb with MiXCR from the multiplex PCR reads. The data show 500,000 to 600,000 distinct CDR3 sequences, 35% to 50% seen once. The sequenced material came from peripheral blood or thyroid tissue (not recorded which). The source is an adult woman with Graves' disease, either hyperthyroidism or ophthalmopathy (not recorded which). CDR3s include the opening cysteine and the closing phenylalanine or tryptophan. D genes are given only for firm matches. Clone sizes are given selectively: once, few, many, or a class where the clone is expanded.

v_gene	d_gene	j_gene	abundance	len	CDR3nt	CDR3aa
TRBV7-8	.	TRBJ2-7	once	14	TGTGCCAGCAGCGTTGGGGGTGAGTTCTACGAGCAGTACTTC	CASSVGGEFYEQYF
TRBV29-1	.	TRBJ1-1	.	13	TGCAGCGTGCCGCCTCGGGGGGGCACTGAAGCTTTCTTT	CSVPPRGGTEAFF
TRBV6-2/TRBV6-3	.	TRBJ1-5	few	14	TGTGCCAGCAGTTACGGGTTTAGCAATCAGCCCCAGCATTTT	CASSYGFSNQPQHF
TRBV3-1	.	TRBJ1-3	many	16	TGTGCCAGCAGCCAAGGGGCCGGAGGCTCTGGAAACACCATATATTTT	CASSQGAGGSGNTIYF
TRBV19	.	TRBJ2-5	.	15	TGTGCCAGTAGTACACTTGAGGGGACGTTAGAGACCCAGTACTTC	CASSTLEGTLETQYF
TRBV7-9	.	TRBJ1-4	.	13	TGTGCCAGCAGCTTAGGAATCTCGGAAAAACTGTTTTTT	CASSLGISEKLFF
TRBV7-8	TRBD1	TRBJ2-5	few	17	TGTGCCAGCAGCTTAGGTCCATTGGGACAGGGGATAGAGACCCAGTACTTC	CASSLGPLGQGIETQYF
TRBV19	.	TRBJ1-5	many	13	TGTGCCAGTAGCGACAATTTAAATCAGCCCCAGCATTTT	CASSDNLNQPQHF
TRBV6-5	.	TRBJ1-5	.	13	TGTGCCAGCAGTGGTCATGGGACTCAGCCCCAGCATTTT	CASSGHGTQPQHF
TRBV10-2	.	TRBJ2-5	.	14	TGCGCCAGCAGTGAGTTAGGGCCACAAGAGACCCAGTACTTC	CASSELGPQETQYF
TRBV2	.	TRBJ2-5	once	12	TGTGCCAGCAGCGAGGACAGTGAGACCCAGTACTTC	CASSEDSETQYF
TRBV4-1	.	TRBJ1-2	.	14	TGCGCCAGCAGCCGCCTACAGGGAGGAGGAGGCTACACCTTC	CASSRLQGGGGYTF
TRBV10-3	TRBD1	TRBJ1-2	.	15	TGTGCCATCACCGGGACAGGGGGAGGCAACTATGGCTACACCTTC	CAITGTGGGNYGYTF
TRBV11-2	.	TRBJ2-2	.	11	TGTGCCAGCAGCAATTTCGGGGAGCTGTTTTTT	CASSNFGELFF
TRBV6-2/TRBV6-3	.	TRBJ1-2	few	14	TGTGCCAGCAGCTACATGGGAGGAAAGGGAGGCTACACCTTC	CASSYMGGKGGYTF
TRBV19	.	TRBJ2-2	.	16	TGTGCCAGTAGTATCCTCGCGTATGCGAACACCGGGGAGCTGTTTTTT	CASSILAYANTGELFF
TRBV2	.	TRBJ1-5	few	15	TGTGCCAGCACCTCCTGGGGAGGAGGCAATCAGCCCCAGCATTTT	CASTSWGGGNQPQHF
TRBV4-1	.	TRBJ1-2	.	15	TGCGCCAGCAGCTCGCAGGGACTTACCAACTATGGCTACACCTTC	CASSSQGLTNYGYTF
TRBV20-1	TRBD1	TRBJ1-5	.	14	TGCAGTGCTAGTTGGGACAGGGTACGGCAGCCCCAGCATTTT	CSASWDRVRQPQHF
TRBV20-1	.	TRBJ2-7	many	14	TGCAGTGCTATCAGGGGGGTCCTGGCCTACGAGCAGTACTTC	CSAIRGVLAYEQYF
TRBV11-2	TRBD2	TRBJ2-1	many	17	TGTGCCAGCAGCTCCCCGGGTAGCGGGAGTTCCTACAATGAGCAGTTCTTC	CASSSPGSGSSYNEQFF
TRBV5-1	TRBD1	TRBJ1-4	few	15	TGCGCCAGCAGCGCCGGGACAGGGGGCATTGAAAAACTGTTTTTT	CASSAGTGGIEKLFF
TRBV3-1	.	TRBJ1-4	few	14	TGTGCCAGCAGCCCGAGACACCTTAATGAAAAACTGTTTTTT	CASSPRHLNEKLFF
TRBV4-1	.	TRBJ2-7	.	15	TGTGCCAGCAAACACCAACTAGACGCTAGCTACGAGCAGTACTTC	CASKHQLDASYEQYF
TRBV25-1	.	TRBJ1-6	many	12	TGTGCCAGCAGCGACATGGATTCACCCCTCCACTTT	CASSDMDSPLHF
TRBV20-1	TRBD2	TRBJ2-7	many	17	TGCAGTGCTAGACAGACTAGCGGGAAAAGACTGCACTACGAGCAGTACTTC	CSARQTSGKRLHYEQYF
TRBV7-9	TRBD1	TRBJ1-4	many	15	TGTGCCAGCAGCTTCCAGGGGGCTGCTAATGAAAAACTGTTTTTT	CASSFQGAANEKLFF
TRBV10-3	TRBD2	TRBJ2-5	.	16	TGTGCCATCAGTGCGGGTTTAGGGACTAGCGGGAGGACCCAGTACTTC	CAISAGLGTSGRTQYF
TRBV29-1	.	TRBJ1-1	.	12	TGCAGCGTTGGTCGTCAGCGGACTGAAGCTTTCTTT	CSVGRQRTEAFF
TRBV6-1	TRBD1	TRBJ2-5	once	17	TGTGCCAGCAGTCAAACCTGGACAGGGGGATACCAAGAGACCCAGTACTTC	CASSQTWTGGYQETQYF
TRBV20-1	TRBD1	TRBJ2-7	many	14	TGCAGTGCTGGCATGACAGGGACGGACTACGAGCAGTACTTC	CSAGMTGTDYEQYF
TRBV4-1	.	TRBJ1-1	few	14	TGCGCCAGCAGCCAAGATGCAATTTACACTGAAGCTTTCTTT	CASSQDAIYTEAFF
TRBV4-1	TRBD2	TRBJ2-5	many	15	TGCGCCAGCAGCCAAGAAGGCGGGGGGCAAGAGACCCAGTACTTC	CASSQEGGGQETQYF
TRBV12-3/TRBV12-4	TRBD1	TRBJ2-7	few	11	TGTGCCAGCAGTAGAGGACAGGGGCAGGACTTC	CASSRGQGQDF
TRBV20-1	.	TRBJ2-7	few	11	TGCAGTGCTGAGACCCAGTACGAGCAGTACTTC	CSAETQYEQYF
TRBV6-6	.	TRBJ2-7	many	14	TGTGCCAGCAGCTCTCCGGGACGGGATTCGTCGGGGTACTTC	CASSSPGRDSSGYF
TRBV11-2	TRBD2	TRBJ2-7	many	14	TGTGCCAGCAGCTCCCTAGCGGGACTCTACGAGCAGTACTTC	CASSSLAGLYEQYF
TRBV12-3/TRBV12-4	.	TRBJ1-2	many	13	TGTGCCAGCAGTTCAGTCAACGGAAATGGCTACACCTTC	CASSSVNGNGYTF
TRBV6-6	.	TRBJ1-2	.	15	TGTGCCAGCAGTTACCGTAGGGGTTGGGGCTATGGCTACACCTTC	CASSYRRGWGYGYTF
TRBV25-1	.	TRBJ1-4	.	15	TGTGCCAGCAGTGAATCCAGCGCAACTAATGAAAAACTGTTTTTT	CASSESSATNEKLFF
TRBV5-5	.	TRBJ2-7	once	14	TGTGCCAGCAGCTTGCGGTTCAACTCCTACGAGCAGTACTTC	CASSLRFNSYEQYF
TRBV29-1	.	TRBJ2-2	.	13	TGCAGCGTTGAAAAGGGTCGAACCGGGGAGCTGTTTTTT	CSVEKGRTGELFF
TRBV28	.	TRBJ1-2	.	14	TGTGCCAGCAGTTTAAGCTTTTCTAACTATGGCTACACCTTC	CASSLSFSNYGYTF
TRBV29-1	.	TRBJ1-4	many	14	TGCAGCGTTGATAGGGGGGGGACTAATGAAAAACTGTTTTTT	CSVDRGGTNEKLFF
TRBV29-1	.	TRBJ1-2	.	14	TGCAGCGTTAGTAGAGGGGAAGATAACTATGGCTACACCTTC	CSVSRGEDNYGYTF
TRBV7-9	.	TRBJ1-4	.	14	TGTGCCAGCAGCTCCGGACGGGTAAATGAAAAACTGTTTTTT	CASSSGRVNEKLFF